This T cell receptor (beta chain) was observed in a study of T cells in Graves' hyperthyroidism and ophthalmopathy. Together with thyroid ultrasound, orbital computed tomography, serum thyroxine and TRAb, clinical symptoms were used for diagnoses. Fresh peripheral blood, 10 ml, was the source of the PBMCs. The study, taken as a whole, reports: Before onset, ophthalmopathy was predicted by the model a median approximately 6.6 months earlier.

CDR3 length: 15 amino acids. CDR1 is KGHDR, CDR2 SFDVKD, per germline. This clonotype was detected ten times or more. The target antigen is unknown. A much larger clone lies a single base off, so this may be a read error. Researchers took RNA transcripts and amplified the TCR beta CDR3 regions from them. The HTBI primer set served for first-round RT-PCR of the TCR CDR3. TCRdb called the multiplex PCR reads again in MiXCR, with one record for every CDR3 protein. This table holds approximately 520,000 distinct CDR3 sequences, roughly a quarter found once. The TCR was taken from a woman younger than 45 with Graves' ophthalmopathy. Sequences were obtained from blood. This chain joins TRBV24-1 and TRBJ2-4; 8 nucleotides agree with TRBD1. The CDR3 DNA is TGTGCCACCAGTGAAGGGGGACAGGAAAAAAACATTAAGTACTTC. It codes for CATSEGGQEKNIKYF.